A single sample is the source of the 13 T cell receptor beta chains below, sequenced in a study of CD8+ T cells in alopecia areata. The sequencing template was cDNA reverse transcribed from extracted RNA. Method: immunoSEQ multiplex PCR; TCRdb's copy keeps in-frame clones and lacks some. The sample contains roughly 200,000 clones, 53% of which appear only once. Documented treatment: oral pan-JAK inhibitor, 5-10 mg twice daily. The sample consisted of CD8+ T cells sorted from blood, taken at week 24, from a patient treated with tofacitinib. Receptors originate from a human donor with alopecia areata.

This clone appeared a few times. This chain's CDR3 is CASSIDPNANTGELFF. CDR3 DNA: TGTGCCAGTAGTATAGACCCGAACGCGAACACCGGGGAGCTGTTTTTT. This chain links TRBV19 with TRBJ2-2; D unresolved. With 0 bases removed from V and 0 bases from J, the gap between germline ends came to 8 bases. This CDR3 comprises 16 residues. The V gene's germline CDR1 is LNHDA and CDR2 SQIVND (reference sequence).

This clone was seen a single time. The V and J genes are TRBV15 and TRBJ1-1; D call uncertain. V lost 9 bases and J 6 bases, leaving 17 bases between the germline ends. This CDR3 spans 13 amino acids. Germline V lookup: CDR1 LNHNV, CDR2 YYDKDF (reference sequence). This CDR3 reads CATLDSMGAEAFF. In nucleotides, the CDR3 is TGTGCCACTTTGGACTCAATGGGTGCTGAAGCTTTCTTT.

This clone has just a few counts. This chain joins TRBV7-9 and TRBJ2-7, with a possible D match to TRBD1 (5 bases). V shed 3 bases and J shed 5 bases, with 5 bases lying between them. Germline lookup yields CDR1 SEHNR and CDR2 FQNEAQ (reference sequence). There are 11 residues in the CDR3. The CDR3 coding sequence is TGTGCCAGCAGCTTCAGGGACGAGCAGTACTTC. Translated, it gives CASSFRDEQYF.

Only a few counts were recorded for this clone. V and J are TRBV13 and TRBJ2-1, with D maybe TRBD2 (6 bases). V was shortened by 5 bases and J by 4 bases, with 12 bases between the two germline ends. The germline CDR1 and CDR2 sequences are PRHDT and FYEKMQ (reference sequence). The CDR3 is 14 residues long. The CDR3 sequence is CASSRGDRYNEQFF. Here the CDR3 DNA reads TGTGCCAGCAGCCGCGGGGACCGTTACAATGAGCAGTTCTTC.

The CDR3 nucleotides read TGTGCCTCATCAGGGGAAGGCTGCGAGCAGTACTTC. It encodes CASSGEGCEQYF. The rearrangement links TRBV30 to TRBJ2-7, with a tentative D call TRBD1 (6 bases). Per the germline V gene, CDR1 is GTSNPN and CDR2 is SVGIG (reference sequence). V was shortened by 7 bases and J by 6 bases, with 16 bases between the two germline ends. This CDR3 has 12 residues. Drawing the rest from reference TRBV30 and TRBJ2-7, the complete variable domain is SQTIHQWPATLVQPVGSPLSLECTVEGTSNPNLYWYRQAAGRGLQLLFYSVGIGQISSEVPQNLSASRPQDRQFILSSKKLLLSDSGFYLCASSGEGCEQYFGPGTRLTVT.

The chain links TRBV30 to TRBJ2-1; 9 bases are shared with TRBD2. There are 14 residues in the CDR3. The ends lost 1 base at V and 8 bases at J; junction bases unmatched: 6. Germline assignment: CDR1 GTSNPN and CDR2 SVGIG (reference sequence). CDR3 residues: CAWSEGGGAHEQFF. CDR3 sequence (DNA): TGTGCCTGGAGTGAGGGCGGGGGGGCACATGAGCAGTTCTTC.

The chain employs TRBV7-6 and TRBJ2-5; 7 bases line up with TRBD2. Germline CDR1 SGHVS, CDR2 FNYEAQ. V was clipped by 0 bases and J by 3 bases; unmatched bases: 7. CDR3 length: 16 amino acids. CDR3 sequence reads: CASSLAGGNPEETQYF. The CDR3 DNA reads TGTGCCAGCAGCTTAGCCGGGGGGAATCCTGAAGAGACCCAGTACTTC.

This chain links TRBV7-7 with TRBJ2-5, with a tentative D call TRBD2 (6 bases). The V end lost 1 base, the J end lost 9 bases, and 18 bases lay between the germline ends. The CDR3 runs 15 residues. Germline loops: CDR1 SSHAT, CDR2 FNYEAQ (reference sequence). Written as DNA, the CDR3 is TGTGCCAGCAGCTTAGAGGTTGTTGGGCGGAGGGCCCAGTACTTC. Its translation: CASSLEVVGRRAQYF. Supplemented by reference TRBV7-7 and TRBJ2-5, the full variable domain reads GAGVSQSPRYKVTKRGQDVTLRCDPISSHATLYWYQQALGQGPEFLTYFNYEAQPDKSGLPSDRFSAERPEGSISTLTIQRTEQRDSAMYRCASSLEVVGRRAQYFGPGTRLLVL.

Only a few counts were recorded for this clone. This CDR3 is CSVEGQYRDPFF. DNA of the CDR3: TGCAGCGTTGAGGGCCAGTACAGGGATCCGTTCTTC. J is TRBJ2-1 and V is TRBV29-1; possibly TRBD1 for D (6 bases). Trimming removed 3 bases from V and 15 bases from J, with 18 bases in between. Germline CDR1 SQVTM, CDR2 ANQGSEA. The CDR3 is 12 amino acids.

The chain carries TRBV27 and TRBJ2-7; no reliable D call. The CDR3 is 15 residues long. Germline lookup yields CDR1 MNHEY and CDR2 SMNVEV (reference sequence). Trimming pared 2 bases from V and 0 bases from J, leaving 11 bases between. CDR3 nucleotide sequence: TGTGCCAGCAGTTTAGATGCCTCAAGCTCCTACGAGCAGTACTTC. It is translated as CASSLDASSSYEQYF.

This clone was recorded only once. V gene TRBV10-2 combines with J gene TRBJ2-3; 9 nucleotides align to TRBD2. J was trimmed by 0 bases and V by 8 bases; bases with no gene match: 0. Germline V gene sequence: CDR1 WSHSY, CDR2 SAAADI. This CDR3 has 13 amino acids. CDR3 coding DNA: TGCGCCAGCGGACTAGCGAGCACAGATACGCAGTATTTT. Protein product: CASGLASTDTQYF.

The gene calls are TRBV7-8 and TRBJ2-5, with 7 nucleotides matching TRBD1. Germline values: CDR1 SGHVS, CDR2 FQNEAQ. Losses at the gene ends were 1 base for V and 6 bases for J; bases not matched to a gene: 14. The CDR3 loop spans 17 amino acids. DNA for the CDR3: TGTGCCAGCAGCTTAGTTAGGGCAGGGGGAAATTTGCAGACCCAGTACTTC. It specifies CASSLVRAGGNLQTQYF.

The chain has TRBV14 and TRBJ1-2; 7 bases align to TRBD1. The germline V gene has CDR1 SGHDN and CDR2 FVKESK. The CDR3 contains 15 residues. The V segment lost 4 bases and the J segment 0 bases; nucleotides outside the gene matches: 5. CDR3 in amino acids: CASSRLQGTNYGYTF. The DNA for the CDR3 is TGTGCCAGCAGCCGATTACAGGGGACTAACTATGGCTACACCTTC.